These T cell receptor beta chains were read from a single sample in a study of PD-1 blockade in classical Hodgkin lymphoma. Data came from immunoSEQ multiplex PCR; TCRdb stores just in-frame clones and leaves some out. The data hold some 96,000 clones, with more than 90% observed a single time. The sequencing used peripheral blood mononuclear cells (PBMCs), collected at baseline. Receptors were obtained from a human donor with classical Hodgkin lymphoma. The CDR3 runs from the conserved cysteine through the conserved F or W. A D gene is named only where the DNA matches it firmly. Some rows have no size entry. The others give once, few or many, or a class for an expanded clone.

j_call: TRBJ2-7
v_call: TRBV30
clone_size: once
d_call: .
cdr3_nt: TGTGCCTGGAGTGTAGTGGCAGGCCCCTACGAGCAGTACTTC
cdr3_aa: CAWSVVAGPYEQYF

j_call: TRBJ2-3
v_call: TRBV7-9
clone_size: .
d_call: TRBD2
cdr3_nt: TGTGCCAGCAGCCTTAGCGGGATTAGCACAGATACGCAGTATTTT
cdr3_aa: CASSLSGISTDTQYF

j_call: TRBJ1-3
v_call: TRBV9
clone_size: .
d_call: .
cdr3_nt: TGTGCCAGCAGCGTACAGGTGGGGACCGCCGACACCATATATTTT
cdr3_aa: CASSVQVGTADTIYF

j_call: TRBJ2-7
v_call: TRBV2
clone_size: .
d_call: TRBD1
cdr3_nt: TGTGCCAGTAACAACAGGGGGCCACCCTACGAGCAGTACTTC
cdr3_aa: CASNNRGPPYEQYF

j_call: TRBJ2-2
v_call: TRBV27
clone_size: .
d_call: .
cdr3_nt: TGTGCCAGCAGTCACCCAGGCCAACCCAGGCTGTTTTTT
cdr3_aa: CASSHPGQPRLFF

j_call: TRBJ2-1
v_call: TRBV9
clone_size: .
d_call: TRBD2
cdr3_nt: TGTGCCAGCAGCGTAGAGGGAGGGCCATCGGGTAATGAGCAGTTCTTC
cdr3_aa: CASSVEGGPSGNEQFF

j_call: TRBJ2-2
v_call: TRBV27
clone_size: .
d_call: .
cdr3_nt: TGTGCCAGCAGACCCTACGGGACCAAACGCCCCGGGGAGCTGTTTTTT
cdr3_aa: CASRPYGTKRPGELFF

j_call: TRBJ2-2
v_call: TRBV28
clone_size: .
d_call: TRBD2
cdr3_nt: TGTGCCAGCAGTTTGGAGGGACTAGCGGCGAACACCGGGGAGCTGTTTTTT
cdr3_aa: CASSLEGLAANTGELFF

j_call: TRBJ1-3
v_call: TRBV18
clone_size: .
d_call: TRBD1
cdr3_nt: TGTGCCAGCTCACCAGACAGATTGGGGACAGGCTCTGGAAACACCATATATTTT
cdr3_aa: CASSPDRLGTGSGNTIYF

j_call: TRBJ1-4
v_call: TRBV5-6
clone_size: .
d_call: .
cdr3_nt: TGTGCCAGCAGCTTGAACCCAGGCAAACTGTTTTTT
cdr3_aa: CASSLNPGKLFF

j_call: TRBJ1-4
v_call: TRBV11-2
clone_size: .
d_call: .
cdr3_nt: TGTGCCAGCAGCTTATCGAGGTTGGATAGTGAAAAACTGTTTTTT
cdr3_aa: CASSLSRLDSEKLFF

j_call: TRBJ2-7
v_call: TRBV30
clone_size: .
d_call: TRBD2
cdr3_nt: TGTGCCTGGAGTGATGATAGCGGGAGAAGCCAGTACTTC
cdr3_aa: CAWSDDSGRSQYF

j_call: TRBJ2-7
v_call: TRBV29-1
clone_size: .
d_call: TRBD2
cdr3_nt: TGCAGCCACACGCCCACTAGCGGGAGCTCCTACGAGCAGTACTTC
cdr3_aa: CSHTPTSGSSYEQYF

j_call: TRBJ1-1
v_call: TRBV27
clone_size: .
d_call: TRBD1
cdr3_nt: TGTGCCAGCAGTTTCCTGGGACAGGGGGCGTCAGCTTTCTTT
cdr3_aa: CASSFLGQGASAFF

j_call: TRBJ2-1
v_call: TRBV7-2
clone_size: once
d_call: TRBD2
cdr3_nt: TGTGCCAGCAGCTTAGCCGGGAGGGCCATGGATGAGCAGTTCTTC
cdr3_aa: CASSLAGRAMDEQFF

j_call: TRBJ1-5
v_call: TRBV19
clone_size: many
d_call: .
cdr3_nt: TGTGCCAGTATGGCAGGGGGCAATCAGCCCCAGCATTTT
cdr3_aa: CASMAGGNQPQHF

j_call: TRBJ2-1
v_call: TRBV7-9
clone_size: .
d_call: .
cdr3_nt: TGTGCCAGCAGCTTAAAGGGGGTCAGCTACAATGAGCAGTTCTTC
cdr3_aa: CASSLKGVSYNEQFF

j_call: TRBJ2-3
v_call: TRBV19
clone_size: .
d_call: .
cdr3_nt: TGTGCCAGCGCTGTTGGTGGTACAGATACGCAGTATTTT
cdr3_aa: CASAVGGTDTQYF

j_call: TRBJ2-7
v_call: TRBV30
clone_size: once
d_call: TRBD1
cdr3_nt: TGTGCCTGGAGTTTCCGGGACAGGCACCACGAGCAGTACTTC
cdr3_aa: CAWSFRDRHHEQYF

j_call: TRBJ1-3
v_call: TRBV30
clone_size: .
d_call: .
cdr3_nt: TGTGCCTGGAGCCCCGGGTCCTCGGGTAGGAACACCATATATTTT
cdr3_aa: CAWSPGSSGRNTIYF

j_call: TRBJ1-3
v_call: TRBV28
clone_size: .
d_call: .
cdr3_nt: TGTGCCAGCAGCCACCTGGCGGGCCGTAGCTCTGGAAACACCATATATTTT
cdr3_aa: CASSHLAGRSSGNTIYF

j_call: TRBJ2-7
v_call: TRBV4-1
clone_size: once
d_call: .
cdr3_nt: TGCGCCAGCAGCCAAGGCCCGAGACAGCTTACCTCCTACGAGCAGTACTTC
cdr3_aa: CASSQGPRQLTSYEQYF

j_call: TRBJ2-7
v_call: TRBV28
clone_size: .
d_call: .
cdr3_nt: TGTGCCAGCAGCATTAGGGGGGGAGTTTACGAGCAGTACTTC
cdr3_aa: CASSIRGGVYEQYF

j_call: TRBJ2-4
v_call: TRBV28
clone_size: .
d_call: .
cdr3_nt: TGTGCCAGCAGTTCCCCAACTTTTGCCAAAAACATTCAGTACTTC
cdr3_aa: CASSSPTFAKNIQYF

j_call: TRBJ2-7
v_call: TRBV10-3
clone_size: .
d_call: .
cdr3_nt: TGTGCCATCAGTGAGCTCCCCTACGAGCAGTACTTC
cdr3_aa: CAISELPYEQYF

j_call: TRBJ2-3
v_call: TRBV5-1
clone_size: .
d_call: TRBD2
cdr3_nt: TGCGCCAGCAGTACCGACCTCGGGAGGGATACGCAGTATTTT
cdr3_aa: CASSTDLGRDTQYF

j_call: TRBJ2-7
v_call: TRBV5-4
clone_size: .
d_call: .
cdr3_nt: TGTGCCAGCAGCTTGTTGTCTAGGCCGGTCGAGCAGTACTTC
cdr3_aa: CASSLLSRPVEQYF

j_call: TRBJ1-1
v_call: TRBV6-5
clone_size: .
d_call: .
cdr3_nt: TGTGCCAGCAGTTATGGGGGGCTCACTGAAGCTTTCTTT
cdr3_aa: CASSYGGLTEAFF

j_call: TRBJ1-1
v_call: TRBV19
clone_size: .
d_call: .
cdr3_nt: TGTGCCAGTAGTATTGATGGCATGAACACTGAAGCTTTCTTT
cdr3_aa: CASSIDGMNTEAFF

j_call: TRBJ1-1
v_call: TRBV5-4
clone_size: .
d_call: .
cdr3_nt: TGTGCCAGCAGCGGGGGGACTGAAGCTTTCTTT
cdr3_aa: CASSGGTEAFF

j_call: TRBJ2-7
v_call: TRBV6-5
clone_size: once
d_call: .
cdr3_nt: TGTGCCAGCACCCCTAATAGAGGGGTCTTCTACGAGCAGTACTTC
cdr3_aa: CASTPNRGVFYEQYF

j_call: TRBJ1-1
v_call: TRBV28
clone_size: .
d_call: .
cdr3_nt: TGTGCCAGCAAACAGGGATTGTACGCTTTCTTT
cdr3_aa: CASKQGLYAFF

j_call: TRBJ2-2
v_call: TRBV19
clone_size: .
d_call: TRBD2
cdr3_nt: TGTGCCAGCCTTGGGAACGGGGGGGGCACCGGGGAGCTGTTTTTT
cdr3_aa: CASLGNGGGTGELFF

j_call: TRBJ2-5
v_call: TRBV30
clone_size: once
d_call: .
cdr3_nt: TGTGCCTGGAGTATCGTTGAGACCCAGTACTTC
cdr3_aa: CAWSIVETQYF

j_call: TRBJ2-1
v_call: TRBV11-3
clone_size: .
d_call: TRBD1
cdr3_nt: TGTGCCAGCAGCGGACAGGGTCATGAGCAGTTCTTC
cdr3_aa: CASSGQGHEQFF

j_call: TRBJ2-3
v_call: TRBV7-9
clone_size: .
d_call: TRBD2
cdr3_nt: TGTGCCAGCAGCTCCCCTAGCGGGAGGGTCGCTCTTTACACAGATACGCAGTATTTT
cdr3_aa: CASSSPSGRVALYTDTQYF

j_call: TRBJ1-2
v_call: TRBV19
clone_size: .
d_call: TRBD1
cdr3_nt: TGTGCCAGTAGTTTCAGCCTCCGGGACAGTTATGGCTACACCTTC
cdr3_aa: CASSFSLRDSYGYTF

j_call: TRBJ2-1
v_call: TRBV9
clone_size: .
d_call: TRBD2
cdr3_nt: TGTGCCAGCAGCCCCACTTTTAGCGGGAGTAAGGAGCAGTTCTTC
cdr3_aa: CASSPTFSGSKEQFF

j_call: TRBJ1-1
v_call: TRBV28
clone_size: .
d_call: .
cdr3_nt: TGTGCCAGCAGTTTGCCAATTAACACTGAAGCTTTCTTT
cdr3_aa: CASSLPINTEAFF

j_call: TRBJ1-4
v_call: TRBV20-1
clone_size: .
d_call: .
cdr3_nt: TGCAGTGCCCCCGATGGTGAAAAACTGTTTTTT
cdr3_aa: CSAPDGEKLFF

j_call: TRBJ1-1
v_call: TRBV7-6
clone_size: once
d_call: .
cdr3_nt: TGTGCCAGCAGCGCCAGGAAGGGGATGAACACTGAAGCTTTCTTT
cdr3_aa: CASSARKGMNTEAFF

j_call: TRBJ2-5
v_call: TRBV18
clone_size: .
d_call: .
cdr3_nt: TGTGCCAGCTCAGAGCAAGAGACCCAGTACTTC
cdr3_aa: CASSEQETQYF

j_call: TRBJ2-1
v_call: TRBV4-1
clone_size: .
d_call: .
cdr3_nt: TGCGCCAGCAGCCAATCGGGACTTCTCAATGAGCAGTTCTTC
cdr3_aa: CASSQSGLLNEQFF

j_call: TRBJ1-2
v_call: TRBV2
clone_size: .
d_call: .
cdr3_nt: TGTGCCAGCAGTGTGGGGGCAAGCTATGGCTACACCTTC
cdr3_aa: CASSVGASYGYTF

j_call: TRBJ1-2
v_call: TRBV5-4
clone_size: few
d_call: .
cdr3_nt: TGTGCCAGCAGCAGCGGGACGGCTTATGGCTACACCTTC
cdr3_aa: CASSSGTAYGYTF

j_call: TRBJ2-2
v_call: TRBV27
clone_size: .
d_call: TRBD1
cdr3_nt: TGTGCCAGCAGGCCCCGGGACAGGGGGCCTGGGGAGCTGTTTTTT
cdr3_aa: CASRPRDRGPGELFF

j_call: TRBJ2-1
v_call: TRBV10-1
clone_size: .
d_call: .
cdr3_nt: TGCGCCAGCAGTGAGTCTGCCAGCCGTCAGCAGTTCTTC
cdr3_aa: CASSESASRQQFF

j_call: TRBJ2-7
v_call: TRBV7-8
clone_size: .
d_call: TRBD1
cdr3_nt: TGTGCCAGCAGCTCGGGGACAGGGCCTCCCTACGAGCAGTACTTC
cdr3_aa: CASSSGTGPPYEQYF

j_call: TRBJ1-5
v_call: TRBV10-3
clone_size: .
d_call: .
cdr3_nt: TGTGCCATCAGTGAGTCTGGGGGCCAGGGGCAGCCCCAGCATTTT
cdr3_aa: CAISESGGQGQPQHF

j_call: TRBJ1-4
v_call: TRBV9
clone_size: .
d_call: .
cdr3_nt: TGTGCCAGCAGCCCATCCCCCAGGGTATCAAGCACTAATGAAAAACTGTTTTTT
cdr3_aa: CASSPSPRVSSTNEKLFF

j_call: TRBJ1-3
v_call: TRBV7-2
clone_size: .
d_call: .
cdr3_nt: TGTGCCAGCAGCTTAGCGAGGGCAGGGGGAAACACCATATATTTT
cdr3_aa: CASSLARAGGNTIYF